The 19 T cell receptor beta chains below were found in one sample sequenced in a study of OX40 agonist ivuxolimab in advanced cancers. Only in-frame clones appear in the TCRdb table, and some are missing; sequencing was by immunoSEQ multiplex PCR. In the table there are nearly 85,000 clones, over 65% of which are singletons. This material consisted of CD4+ or CD8+ T cells sorted from blood, taken in a trial of the OX40 agonist ivuxolimab. The receptor source for this set is an adult with an advanced solid tumor such as melanoma, head and neck, liver or kidney cancer.

Turning to this clone: A much larger clone sits a single nucleotide away, making a read error possible. This chain connects TRBV7-9 to TRBJ1-5; 9 bases are shared with TRBD1. CDR1 and CDR2 (germline): SEHNR, FQNEAQ (reference sequence). The junction had 1 base not matched to a gene; V was cut back by 6 bases and J by 4 bases. This CDR3 spans 13 amino acids. As DNA, the CDR3 is TGTGCCAGCAGGGGGACAGGGAATCAGCCCCAGCATTTT. Translated: CASRGTGNQPQHF.

The J gene is TRBJ1-2, the V gene TRBV6-5; the match to TRBD1 covers 10 bases. The CDR3 contains 15 residues. Germline CDR1 reads MNHEY; CDR2 reads SVGAGI. V was clipped by 0 bases and J by 4 bases; unmatched bases: 2. The CDR3 DNA follows: TGTGCCAGCAGTTACTCTGGGACAGGGGCCTATGGCTACACCTTC. Residues: CASSYSGTGAYGYTF.

Regarding this clone: Within the sample, other DNA sequences also encode this same CDR3. J is TRBJ2-6 and V is TRBV18; D is unclear. V was shortened by 3 bases and J by 0 bases, with 3 bases between the two germline ends. This CDR3 has 14 amino acids. Germline V gene lookup returns CDR1 KGHSH and CDR2 LQKENI. The CDR3 coding sequence is TGTGCCAGCTCACCCAACTCTGGGGCCAACGTCCTGACTTTC. This sequence encodes CASSPNSGANVLTF.

This clone was observed a handful of times. J is TRBJ1-1 and V is TRBV5-6, with a weak D call TRBD1 (5 bases). V was cut by 5 bases and J by 0 bases, with 11 bases left in between. Germline CDR1 and CDR2: SGHDT and YYEEEE. The CDR3 is 14 amino acids. CDR3 protein: CASRGGAVNTEAFF. DNA of the CDR3: TGTGCCAGCAGGGGAGGGGCCGTGAACACTGAAGCTTTCTTT.

This chain joins TRBV5-1 and TRBJ2-4; D is perhaps TRBD1 (5 bases). The germline V gene encodes CDR1 SGHRS and CDR2 YFSETQ. Trimming cost V 0 bases and J 5 bases, with 12 bases left between them. This CDR3 comprises 15 residues. This CDR3 reads CASSLVGAPENIQYF. CDR3 nucleotides: TGCGCCAGCAGCTTGGTTGGGGCTCCAGAAAACATTCAGTACTTC.

The genes are TRBV5-1 and TRBJ2-1; D perhaps matches TRBD2 (6 bases). Trimming stripped 3 bases from V and 0 bases from J, with 22 bases between. The CDR3 spans 19 residues. From germline, CDR1 is SGHRS and CDR2 YFSETQ. The CDR3 spells CASSSKGPSGTGSYNEQFF. CDR3 nucleotides: TGCGCCAGCAGCTCAAAGGGACCATCCGGGACTGGCTCCTACAATGAGCAGTTCTTC.

The rearrangement uses TRBV2 and TRBJ2-1; TRBD2 might be the D (6 bases). Germline V gene lookup returns CDR1 SNHLY and CDR2 FYNNEI. V lost 7 bases to trimming and J lost 9 bases, with 16 bases between them. This CDR3 has 13 residues. The CDR3 DNA follows: TGTGCCAGCAAAAGCGTGGGGGGAGGTGAGCAGTTCTTC. The encoded protein is CASKSVGGGEQFF. Looking up the rest from reference TRBV2 and TRBJ2-1 gives the full variable domain: EPEVTQTPSHQVTQMGQEVILRCVPISNHLYFYWYRQILGQKVEFLVSFYNNEISEKSEIFDDQFSVERPDGSNFTLKIRSTKLEDSAMYFCASKSVGGGEQFFGPGTRLTVL.

The chain carries TRBV11-2 and TRBJ1-1; no reliable D call. With 1 base removed from V and 0 bases from J, the gap between germline ends came to 12 bases. The germline V gene encodes CDR1 SGHAT and CDR2 FQNNGV. The CDR3 loop spans 16 amino acids. The DNA of the CDR3 is TGTGCCAGCAGCTTAGTGGGTCGCGGTATGAACACTGAAGCTTTCTTT. Its translation is CASSLVGRGMNTEAFF.

The chain carries TRBV6-6 and TRBJ1-5; D is undetermined. The ends were cut back, 2 bases at V and 2 bases at J, with 10 bases in the middle. The CDR3 contains 15 residues. Germline lookup yields CDR1 MNHNY and CDR2 SVGAGI (reference sequence). In nucleotides, the CDR3 is TGTGCCAGCAGTTACCGCGCAGGCGGCAATCAGCCCCAGCATTTT. It translates to CASSYRAGGNQPQHF.

The chain has TRBV30 and TRBJ2-5, with 9 bases matching TRBD1. The junction had 12 bases not matched to a gene; V was cut back by 3 bases and J by 7 bases. This CDR3 has 15 amino acids. Germline V lookup: CDR1 GTSNPN, CDR2 SVGIG (reference sequence). The CDR3 spells CAWSSRTGAPGTQYF. The CDR3, as DNA: TGTGCCTGGAGCTCCCGGACAGGGGCACCAGGGACCCAGTACTTC.

This clone was observed a single time. The CDR3 loop reads CAIGDSRGPYNEQFF. The CDR3 nucleotides read TGTGCCATCGGAGACTCCAGGGGACCCTACAATGAGCAGTTCTTC. The chain joins TRBV10-3 to TRBJ2-1; D is possibly TRBD1 (6 bases). Germline V gives CDR1 ENHRY, CDR2 SYGVKD. The length of the CDR3 is 15 residues. V lost 8 bases to trimming and J lost 2 bases, with 16 bases between them.

The rearrangement joins TRBV10-3 to TRBJ2-1; TRBD2 aligns across 12 bases. V dropped 5 bases and J dropped 7; count of bases not matched to a gene: 18. This CDR3 has 19 amino acids. Germline V gives CDR1 ENHRY, CDR2 SYGVKD. The DNA of the CDR3 is TGTGCCATCAGTTCGCGTGGGCTAGCGGGGGGGCCGGGCAATAATGAGCAGTTCTTC. Protein product: CAISSRGLAGGPGNNEQFF.

The chain links TRBV29-1 to TRBJ2-7; 7 bases fit TRBD1. J lost 4 bases, V lost 7 bases, and 10 bases had no gene match. The CDR3 spans 13 residues. Looked up from germline, CDR1 is SQVTM and CDR2 is ANQGSEA. In DNA form, the CDR3 reads TGCAGCGCCAACAGGGGCGGAGGTTACGAGCAGTACTTC. Translating gives CSANRGGGYEQYF.

The chain carries TRBV18 and TRBJ2-4, with D perhaps TRBD1 (6 bases). CDR1 is KGHSH and CDR2 is LQKENI in the germline V gene. V was trimmed by 2 bases and J by 4 bases, leaving 12 bases between them. The CDR3 runs to 15 residues. CDR3 amino acids: CASSPGRQAKNIQYF. In nucleotides, the CDR3 is TGTGCCAGCTCACCAGGTAGACAGGCGAAAAACATTCAGTACTTC.

The J gene is TRBJ2-5, the V gene TRBV5-1; D could derive from TRBD1 or TRBD2 (6 bases each). The CDR3 totals 20 residues. V was clipped by 4 bases and J by 2 bases, with 30 bases between them. CDR1 and CDR2 from the germline V gene are SGHRS and YFSETQ. The CDR3: CASSPSAKVTGLGGQETQYF. As DNA, the CDR3 is TGCGCCAGCAGCCCTTCCGCAAAAGTAACAGGGCTTGGGGGGCAAGAGACCCAGTACTTC.

The chain joins TRBV19 to TRBJ2-7; D is undetermined. Trimming stripped 6 bases from V and 0 bases from J, with 12 bases between. The CDR3 length is 14 residues. CDR1 and CDR2 (germline): LNHDA, SQIVND (reference sequence). The chain's CDR3 is CASRRNLNSYEQYF. The CDR3 DNA follows: TGTGCCAGTAGGAGAAACCTCAACTCCTACGAGCAGTACTTC.

This chain uses TRBV10-2 with TRBJ1-2, with TRBD1 matching over 9 bases. There are 17 residues in the CDR3. V shed 0 bases and J 5 bases; nucleotides not matched to a gene: 10. CDR1 and CDR2 from the germline V gene are WSHSY and SAAADI. Here the CDR3 DNA reads TGCGCCAGCAGTGAGTCGAACTGGGACAGGGTAGGGTATGGCTACACCTTC. This gives the protein CASSESNWDRVGYGYTF.

The chain combines TRBV2 with TRBJ2-5; 10 bases are a match to TRBD1. Looked up from germline, CDR1 is SNHLY and CDR2 is FYNNEI. The CDR3 extends over 12 amino acids. Trimming at V came to 9 bases and at J to 6 bases, leaving 4 bases not matched to a gene. In nucleotides, the CDR3 is TGTGCCAGTAGGGACAGGGGACAGACCCAGTACTTC. Translating gives CASRDRGQTQYF.

This clone was seen more than once but under ten times. This chain joins TRBV6-1 and TRBJ1-2; TRBD1 is a possible D gene (6 bases). CDR1 MNHNS and CDR2 SASEGT come from the germline V gene. V lost 4 bases to trimming and J lost 1 base, with 16 bases between them. This CDR3 is 16 amino acids long. The CDR3, as DNA: TGTGCCAGCAGTGGCTCCGGGACATCCCGTAACTATGGCTACACCTTC. It specifies CASSGSGTSRNYGYTF.